This entry lists 32 T cell receptor beta chains sequenced from one sample in a study of blood T cell repertoires in COVID-19. TCRdb's table, derived via immunoSEQ multiplex PCR, lists solely in-frame clones and lacks some. The sample yields about 15,000 clones, less than 90% seen once. The sequenced sample was peripheral blood. These receptors came from a human donor in a cohort sampled during active COVID-19.

The chain joins TRBV4-1 to TRBJ2-7; D remains ambiguous. The CDR3 is 14 residues long. Germline values: CDR1 MGHRA, CDR2 YSYEKL. Trimming left V 1 base short and J 2 bases short, with 9 bases between. The CDR3 coding sequence is TGCGCCAGCAGCCAAGTTACGGTTACCTACGAGCAGTACTTC. Its protein product is CASSQVTVTYEQYF.

The chain recombines TRBV12-3 or TRBV12-4 with TRBJ1-2; no firm D call. This CDR3 comprises 13 residues. V lost 3 bases, J lost 4 bases, and 9 bases lay in between. The CDR3 sequence is CASSLAQIYGYTF. CDR3 sequence (DNA): TGTGCCAGCAGTTTGGCACAGATCTATGGCTACACCTTC.

The rearrangement uses TRBV19 and TRBJ2-3; 12 bases align to TRBD1. The V gene's germline CDR1 is LNHDA and CDR2 SQIVND (reference sequence). V lost 6 bases to trimming and J lost 7 bases; unmatched junction nucleotides: 11. The CDR3 loop spans 16 amino acids. The CDR3 loop reads CASSFYGTGGANTQYF. The CDR3 nucleotides are TGTGCCAGTAGCTTCTACGGGACAGGGGGCGCAAATACGCAGTATTTT.

The V and J genes are TRBV2 and TRBJ2-7; TRBD2 matches at 13 bases. The CDR3 is 14 residues long. CDR1 is SNHLY and CDR2 is FYNNEI in the germline V gene. V was clipped by 5 bases and J by 6 bases; unmatched bases: 4. DNA for the CDR3: TGTGCCAGCAGTTCCCGGACTAGCGGGGGCGAGCAGTACTTC. Its translation: CASSSRTSGGEQYF.

The chain recombines TRBV19 with TRBJ1-5; possibly TRBD1 for D (6 bases). CDR1 and CDR2 from the germline V gene are LNHDA and SQIVND (reference sequence). The V end lost 3 bases, the J end lost 0 bases, and 9 bases lay between the germline ends. The CDR3 covers 15 residues. CDR3 nucleotide sequence: TGTGCCAGTAGTATCAGGGGAAATAGCAATCAGCCCCAGCATTTT. As protein: CASSIRGNSNQPQHF.

This sequence joins TRBV4-1 and TRBJ2-2; 10 bases are a match to TRBD1. Germline V CDR1 and CDR2: MGHRA, YSYEKL. The CDR3 runs to 15 residues. V dropped 4 bases and J dropped 7; count of bases not matched to a gene: 6. The CDR3 coding sequence is TGCGCCAGCAGCCTCAGACAGGGGGCAGACGGGGAGCTGTTTTTT. This codes for CASSLRQGADGELFF.

This chain links TRBV27 with TRBJ2-7; possibly TRBD1 for D (6 bases). From germline, CDR1 is MNHEY and CDR2 SMNVEV (reference sequence). The CDR3 sequence is 13 residues long. The V end was cut by 4 bases, the J end by 2 bases, with 9 bases between. CDR3 loop: CASSYRTAYEQYF. The CDR3 DNA is TGTGCCAGCAGTTACCGGACAGCCTACGAGCAGTACTTC.

The J gene is TRBJ2-2, the V gene TRBV28; TRBD2 matches at 7 bases. The CDR3 runs to 15 residues. CDR1 MDHEN and CDR2 SYDVKM come from the germline V gene. With 0 bases clipped from V and 5 bases from J, the junction kept 3 bases outside the gene matches. CDR3 residues: CASSLWGGMTGELFF. CDR3 DNA: TGTGCCAGCAGTTTATGGGGAGGGATGACCGGGGAGCTGTTTTTT.

The gene calls are TRBV6-2 or TRBV6-3 and TRBJ1-2, with a tentative D call TRBD1 (5 bases). The germline V gene has CDR1 MNHEY and CDR2 SVGEGT. V lost 5 bases, J lost 4 bases, and 14 bases lay in between. This CDR3 has 14 amino acids. CDR3 DNA: TGTGCCAGCAGTAAGGCGACAGTAACCTATGGCTACACCTTC. This gives the protein CASSKATVTYGYTF.

The rearrangement links TRBV1 to TRBJ1-1; TRBD1, the D gene given by the table, was not confirmed from the DNA. TRBV1 is a pseudogene segment. This CDR3 is 18 amino acids long. The CDR3 coding sequence is TGCACCAGCAGCCGTCCCATTACCGGGACAGCTAATTACACTGAAGCTTTCTTT. It yields the protein CTSSRPITGTANYTEAFF.

This clone has just one count. The CDR3 nucleotides are TGTGCCAGCAGCTTCGCAGGGAATTTAAAGAGAAGCACTGAAGCTTTCTTT. This gives the protein CASSFAGNLKRSTEAFF. This chain links TRBV7-9 with TRBJ1-1; D is possibly TRBD1 (5 bases). In germline, CDR1 is SEHNR, CDR2 FQNEAQ (reference sequence). The CDR3 spans 17 residues. With 3 bases removed from V and 4 bases from J, the gap between germline ends came to 21 bases.

The chain couples TRBV19 to TRBJ1-6; tentative D call: TRBD1 (5 bases). V was shortened by 7 bases and J by 5 bases, with 12 bases between the two germline ends. Per the germline V gene, CDR1 is LNHDA and CDR2 is SQIVND (reference sequence). The CDR3 totals 14 residues. DNA for the CDR3: TGTGCCAGTAAAACCAGGGTAGATAATTCACCCCTCCACTTT. Amino acid sequence: CASKTRVDNSPLHF.

This clone was counted only a few times. The chain links TRBV4-2 to TRBJ1-1, with D possibly being TRBD1 (5 bases). The CDR3 runs to 15 residues. Per the germline V gene, CDR1 is LGHNA and CDR2 is YNFKEQ. The V end lost 0 bases, the J end lost 3 bases, and 11 bases lay between the germline ends. The CDR3 coding sequence is TGTGCCAGCAGCCAAGAATCCCGGGGGTACACTGAAGCTTTCTTT. Its translation: CASSQESRGYTEAFF.

V usage is TRBV4-3 and J usage is TRBJ2-3, with no clear D. There are 16 residues in the CDR3. The V end lost 1 base, the J end lost 0 bases, and 11 bases lay between the germline ends. In germline, CDR1 is LGHNA, CDR2 YSLEER. CDR3 amino acids: CASSQGPGESTDTQYF. CDR3 nucleotide sequence: TGCGCCAGCAGCCAAGGGCCGGGTGAGAGCACAGATACGCAGTATTTT.

The J gene is TRBJ2-1, the V gene TRBV24-1; 9 bases match TRBD2. V shed 5 bases, J shed 5 bases, and the junction held 9 bases outside the gene matches. CDR3 length equals 16 residues. Per germline, CDR1 KGHDR and CDR2 SFDVKD. In nucleotides, the CDR3 is TGTGCCACCAGTGGGCCGGGACTAGCAGGTCACAATGAGCAGTTCTTC. This encodes CATSGPGLAGHNEQFF.

The chain is built from TRBV18 and TRBJ2-1, with 7 positions matching TRBD2. CDR3 length: 16 amino acids. CDR1 and CDR2 from the germline V gene are KGHSH and LQKENI. Germline trimming cut 4 bases from V and 7 bases from J; bases unmatched to any gene: 13. CDR3 residues: CASSRQWRGSVNEQFF. Written as DNA, the CDR3 is TGTGCCAGCTCACGACAGTGGCGGGGGTCTGTAAATGAGCAGTTCTTC. Full variable domain (rest looked up from reference TRBV18 and TRBJ2-1): NAGVMQNPRHLVRRRGQEARLRCSPMKGHSHVYWYRQLPEEGLKFMVYLQKENIIDESGMPKERFSAEFPKEGPSILRIQQVVRGDSAAYFCASSRQWRGSVNEQFFGPGTRLTVL.

CDR3 nucleotides: TGTGCCAGCAGTGAAAAGAGCGGGCTTTACAATGAGCAGTTCTTC. Amino acids: CASSEKSGLYNEQFF. V gene TRBV2 combines with J gene TRBJ2-1; perhaps TRBD2 as D (6 bases). Germline V gene sequence: CDR1 SNHLY, CDR2 FYNNEI. The CDR3 sequence is 15 residues long. The V end lost 2 bases, the J end lost 4 bases, and 12 bases lay between the germline ends.

V and J are TRBV7-9 and TRBJ2-1; 11 positions agree with TRBD2. V trimming: 5 bases; J trimming: 5 bases; junction bases outside the gene matches: 5. CDR1 and CDR2 (germline): SEHNR, FQNEAQ (reference sequence). The CDR3 has 15 residues. The CDR3 is CASSLVTSGNNEQFF. CDR3 coding DNA: TGTGCCAGCAGCCTTGTGACTAGCGGGAACAATGAGCAGTTCTTC.

This clone was observed a few times. The rearrangement joins TRBV6-6 to TRBJ1-5, with 7 positions matching TRBD1. The CDR3 is made up of 17 amino acids. The ends lost 5 bases at V and 4 bases at J; junction bases unmatched: 14. Germline assignment: CDR1 MNHNY and CDR2 SVGAGI (reference sequence). CDR3 coding DNA: TGTGCCAGCAGTCGTAAATGGGCCGGGACAGCGAATCAGCCCCAGCATTTT. Its translation is CASSRKWAGTANQPQHF.

The chain couples TRBV6-2 or TRBV6-3 to TRBJ2-7; the match to TRBD1 covers 9 bases. The germline V gene encodes CDR1 MNHEY and CDR2 SVGEGT. This CDR3 comprises 15 residues. V lost 5 bases and J lost 4; bases outside the gene matches: 9. The CDR3 DNA reads as TGTGCCAGCAGTGACGCCGGGACAGGGACGTACGAGCAGTACTTC. It specifies CASSDAGTGTYEQYF.

The count of this clone is one. This rearrangement joins TRBV25-1 to TRBJ2-2, with D perhaps TRBD1 (6 bases). V was shortened by 6 bases and J by 5 bases, with 16 bases between the two germline ends. Per germline, CDR1 MGHDK and CDR2 SYGVNS. CDR3 length: 15 residues. CDR3 loop: CASRSQGRRTGELFF. In DNA form, the CDR3 reads TGTGCCAGCAGATCGCAGGGGCGCCGGACCGGGGAGCTGTTTTTT.

V gene TRBV28 combines with J gene TRBJ2-1; a possible D gene is TRBD1 (6 bases). With 3 bases removed from V and 9 bases from J, the gap between germline ends came to 12 bases. The germline V gene encodes CDR1 MDHEN and CDR2 SYDVKM. The CDR3 runs to 13 residues. The CDR3 DNA is TGTGCCAGCAGTTTTCAGGACAGAGTTGAGCAGTTCTTC. Residues: CASSFQDRVEQFF.

This chain connects TRBV27 to TRBJ1-5; D is ambiguous. This CDR3 is 14 amino acids long. Germline V CDR1 and CDR2: MNHEY, SMNVEV (reference sequence). V dropped 7 bases and J dropped 6 bases, with 16 bases sitting between them. CDR3 bases: TGTGCCAGCAACCAGGCCAGGCGGGTTCAGCCCCAGCATTTT. It specifies CASNQARRVQPQHF.

The rearrangement joins TRBV18 to TRBJ2-2; D call uncertain. This CDR3 is built from 16 residues. Trimming cost V 0 bases and J 0 bases, with 8 bases left between them. Germline CDR1 is KGHSH and CDR2 is LQKENI. The chain's CDR3 is CASSPPTGANTGELFF. CDR3 in DNA: TGTGCCAGCTCACCACCTACCGGAGCGAACACCGGGGAGCTGTTTTTT.

The chain employs TRBV20-1 and TRBJ1-2, with TRBD1 matching over 9 bases. V was pared by 3 bases and J by 2 bases, with 4 bases of the junction left unmatched. The CDR3 spans 14 residues. Germline V CDR1 and CDR2: DFQATT, SNEGSKA (reference sequence). CDR3 bases: TGCAGTGCTAGTAGGGACAGGGACAACTATGGCTACACCTTC. It translates to CSASRDRDNYGYTF.

The rearrangement links TRBV7-3 to TRBJ2-3; D unresolved. V gave up 2 bases and J gave up 6 bases, with 9 bases separating them. The CDR3 runs to 13 residues. Looked up from germline, CDR1 is SGHTA and CDR2 is FQGTGA. The CDR3 spells CASSLSRGDTQYF. The CDR3, as DNA: TGTGCCAGCAGCTTATCCCGTGGCGATACGCAGTATTTT. Based on the CDR3 plus reference TRBV7-3 and TRBJ2-3, the full variable domain is GAGVSQTPSNKVTEKGKYVELRCDPISGHTALYWYRQSLGQGPEFLIYFQGTGAADDSGLPNDRFFAVRPEGSVSTLKIQRTERGDSAVYLCASSLSRGDTQYFGPGTRLTVL.

This rearrangement joins TRBV4-1 to TRBJ1-2, with D possibly matching TRBD1 (5 bases). V was cut by 2 bases and J by 5 bases, with 21 bases left in between. This CDR3 spans 17 amino acids. In germline, CDR1 is MGHRA, CDR2 YSYEKL. CDR3 region: CASSQRGVGGLTYGYTF. Here the CDR3 DNA reads TGCGCCAGCAGCCAAAGGGGCGTGGGGGGGTTAACTTATGGCTACACCTTC.

This chain uses TRBV27 with TRBJ1-2; a weak D match, TRBD1 (6 bases). This CDR3 is built from 17 residues. V was shortened by 4 bases and J by 7 bases, with 25 bases between the two germline ends. Germline loops: CDR1 MNHEY, CDR2 SMNVEV (reference sequence). CDR3 sequence (DNA): TGTGCCAGCAGTTCCTTAACAGGTGGCAGGGGAATAGGTGGCTACACCTTC. Its protein is CASSSLTGGRGIGGYTF.

This clone occurred a few times. This chain connects TRBV19 to TRBJ1-5; D possibly corresponds to TRBD1 (6 bases). V lost 10 bases and J 2 bases, leaving 15 bases between the germline ends. Germline assignment: CDR1 LNHDA and CDR2 SQIVND (reference sequence). The CDR3 is 14 residues long. CDR3 sequence reads: CATTTTGRNQPQHF. The CDR3 coding sequence is TGTGCCACCACCACGACAGGACGCAATCAGCCCCAGCATTTT.

This chain joins TRBV12-3 or TRBV12-4 and TRBJ1-1; D is perhaps TRBD1 (6 bases). V lost 8 bases and J 5 bases, leaving 15 bases between the germline ends. This CDR3 spans 13 amino acids. CDR3 nucleotide sequence: TGTGCCAGCCTGGGACAAATTAGGACTGAAGCTTTCTTT. It yields the protein CASLGQIRTEAFF.

This rearrangement joins TRBV30 to TRBJ1-1, with 9 bases that match TRBD1. Trimming removed 2 bases from V and 5 bases from J; junction bases left unmatched: 6. This CDR3 is 14 amino acids long. Germline CDR1 reads GTSNPN; CDR2 reads SVGIG (reference sequence). The CDR3 nucleotides are TGTGCCTGGAGTCCCGGGACAGGGCGGACTGAAGCTTTCTTT. This translates into CAWSPGTGRTEAFF. Combining the CDR3 with reference TRBV30 and TRBJ1-1 gives the whole variable domain SQTIHQWPATLVQPVGSPLSLECTVEGTSNPNLYWYRQAAGRGLQLLFYSVGIGQISSEVPQNLSASRPQDRQFILSSKKLLLSDSGFYLCAWSPGTGRTEAFFGQGTRLTVV.

The V gene is TRBV4-1, the J gene TRBJ1-1; D is possibly TRBD1 (5 bases). CDR3 size: 13 residues. Trimming stripped 4 bases from V and 1 base from J, with 7 bases between. Germline V gives CDR1 MGHRA, CDR2 YSYEKL. The CDR3 bases are TGCGCCAGCAGCCCCAGGGAGAACACTGAAGCTTTCTTT. Its translation: CASSPRENTEAFF.